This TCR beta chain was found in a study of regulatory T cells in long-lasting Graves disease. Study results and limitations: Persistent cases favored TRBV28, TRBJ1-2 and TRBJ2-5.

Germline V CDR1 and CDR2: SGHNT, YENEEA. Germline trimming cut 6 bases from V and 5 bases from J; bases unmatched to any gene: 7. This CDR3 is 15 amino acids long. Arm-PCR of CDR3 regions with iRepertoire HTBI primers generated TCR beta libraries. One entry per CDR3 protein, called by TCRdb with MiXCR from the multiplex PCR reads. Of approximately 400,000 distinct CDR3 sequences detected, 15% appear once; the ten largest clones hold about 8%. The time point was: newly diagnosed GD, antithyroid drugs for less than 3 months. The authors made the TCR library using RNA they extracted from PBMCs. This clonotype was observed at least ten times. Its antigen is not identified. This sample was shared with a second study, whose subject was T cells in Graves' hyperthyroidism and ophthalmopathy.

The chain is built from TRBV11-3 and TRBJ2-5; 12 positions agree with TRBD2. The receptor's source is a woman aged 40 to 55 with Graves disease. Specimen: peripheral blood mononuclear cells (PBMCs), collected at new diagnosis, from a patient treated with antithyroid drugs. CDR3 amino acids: CASRGRLAGDETQYF. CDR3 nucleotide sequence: TGTGCCAGCAGGGGCCGACTAGCGGGAGATGAGACCCAGTACTTC.